This entry lists 19 T cell receptor beta chains sequenced from one sample in a study of breast tumors, draining lymph nodes, adjacent tissues. Axillary draining lymph nodes of breast cancer patients supplied the node samples. TCRdb independently ran MiXCR on the multiplex PCR reads; one entry per CDR3 protein. The top ten hold about 3.7% of the sample, which has some 150,000 distinct CDR3 sequences, around 35% seen once. Source material: axillary lymph node tissue. Receptors were obtained from a female donor with breast cancer. Some clones in this sample may be carry-over from other donors' samples.

Many counts were recorded for this clonotype. The chain uses TRBV5-6 and TRBJ2-3, with 7 bases identical to TRBD2. The J segment lost 4 bases and the V segment lost 2 bases, leaving 10 bases of the junction unmatched. CDR3 length equals 16 residues. CDR1 is SGHDT, CDR2 YYEEEE, per germline. Here the CDR3 DNA reads TGTGCCAGCAGCTTTAGAGGCGGGGGAGGTGCAGATACGCAGTATTTT. Amino acid sequence: CASSFRGGGGADTQYF.

This clonotype was seen ten or more times. V is TRBV7-2 and J is TRBJ2-1; perhaps D is TRBD1 or TRBD2 (7 bases each). Germline V gene lookup returns CDR1 SGHTA and CDR2 FQGNSA. The CDR3 extends over 18 amino acids. Trimming took off 10 bases at V and 12 bases at J, with 37 bases between the two ends. CDR3 sequence reads: CAISSGQGGGGGLSGQFF. CDR3 DNA sequence: TGTGCCATCTCATCGGGGCAGGGGGGGGGAGGGGGCCTATCCGGGCAGTTCTTC.

Ten or more counts support this clonotype. This rearrangement joins TRBV20-1 to TRBJ2-3, with 9 positions matching TRBD2. Germline CDR1 reads DFQATT; CDR2 reads SNEGSKA (reference sequence). This CDR3 comprises 14 residues. V was pared by 5 bases and J by 5 bases, with 8 bases of the junction left unmatched. The CDR3 bases are TGCAGTGCTTCGTTTAGCGGGAGAGGAGATACGCAGTATTTT. Its protein product is CSASFSGRGDTQYF.

Turning to this clonotype: This could be a read error, since a much larger clone is one nucleotide away. DNA for the CDR3: TGTGCCAGAAGTGAAACCGGAAGACGAAACACCATATATTTT. As protein: CARSETGRRNTIYF. This chain joins TRBV6-5 and TRBJ1-3, with D unclear. Trimming left V 9 bases short and J 5 bases short, with 17 bases between. The CDR3 runs 14 residues. Germline V gene sequence: CDR1 MNHEY, CDR2 SVGAGI.

This clonotype was seen at least ten times. This chain uses TRBV20-1 with TRBJ1-5; no clear D. Germline V gives CDR1 DFQATT, CDR2 SNEGSKA (reference sequence). The length of the CDR3 is 16 residues. V lost 6 bases, J lost 3 bases, and 21 bases lay in between. The CDR3 region is CSAPRRTPYTNQPQHF. The CDR3 nucleotides read TGCAGTGCGCCACGACGGACTCCGTATACCAATCAGCCCCAGCATTTT.

The table lists this clonotype with many counts. The genes are TRBV10-3 and TRBJ2-7; 7 nucleotides line up with TRBD2. The trim removed 3 bases at V and 6 bases at J, leaving 11 bases unmatched. From germline, CDR1 is ENHRY and CDR2 SYGVKD. The CDR3 is 15 residues long. CDR3 residues: CAISDWRPGGREQYF. The CDR3 DNA follows: TGTGCCATCAGTGATTGGAGGCCGGGGGGTCGCGAGCAGTACTTC.

This clonotype was seen ten or more times. The chain employs TRBV28 and TRBJ2-3; D remains unclear. V gave up 3 bases and J gave up 3 bases, with 10 bases separating them. From germline, CDR1 is MDHEN and CDR2 SYDVKM. The CDR3 has 14 residues. CDR3 DNA sequence: TGTGCCAGCAGTTTTAAGGAGTTGACAGATACGCAGTATTTT. It is translated as CASSFKELTDTQYF.

A remark on this clonotype: Relative to the germline gene, one junction end is altered; a read error may explain this. The V and J genes are TRBV7-2 and TRBJ2-2; tentatively, D is TRBD2 (5 bases). The CDR3 spans 17 residues. Germline CDR1 SGHTA, CDR2 FQGNSA. The CDR3 is CASSYGRLGENTGELFF. The CDR3 bases are TGTGCCAGTAGCTACGGACGTCTCGGGGAGAACACCGGGGAGCTGTTTTTT.

At least ten counts were recorded for this clonotype. This chain connects TRBV19 to TRBJ1-4, with D hard to call. The length of the CDR3 is 14 residues. Germline V gene lookup returns CDR1 LNHDA and CDR2 SQIVND (reference sequence). V was pared by 9 bases and J by 3 bases, with 14 bases between. The CDR3 reads CASGRTESNEKLFF. The CDR3 nucleotides are TGTGCCAGCGGACGGACGGAGTCTAATGAAAAACTGTTTTTT.

This clonotype occurred many times. The chain is built from TRBV7-2 and TRBJ2-7, with D perhaps TRBD1 or TRBD2 (5 bases each). Trimming took 4 bases from V and 2 from J, leaving 12 bases between them. Germline lookup yields CDR1 SGHTA and CDR2 FQGNSA. This CDR3 has 14 amino acids. CDR3 amino acids: CASSWGVGPYEQYF. The CDR3 DNA reads TGTGCCAGCAGCTGGGGAGTGGGGCCCTACGAGCAGTACTTC.

This clonotype was seen many times. This clone may be a read error of a much larger clone one base away. The chain has TRBV29-1 and TRBJ2-7, with D possibly being TRBD2 (5 bases). The CDR3 has 11 amino acids. V lost 7 bases, J lost 6 bases, and 13 bases lay in between. Germline V CDR1 and CDR2: SQVTM, ANQGSEA. CDR3 in DNA: TGCAGCGCAGCGGAGGATGGCGAGCAGTACTTC. Its translation: CSAAEDGEQYF.

Concerning this clonotype: The CDR3 end shows no conserved phenylalanine or tryptophan, and so a read error is likely. No DNA is shown, since the ends of the CDR3 on it are uncertain; the CDR3 is the one TCRdb lists. The chain is built from TRBV7-2 and TRBJ2-1; the table calls TRBD2, which could not be checked here. CDR1 and CDR2 (germline): SGHTA, FQGNSA. The CDR3 has 10 amino acids, counting both end residues. This CDR3 is CASSPRKRTS.

A remark on this clonotype: Germline is not matched at one junction end, which may reflect a read error. The V call is TRBV5-5, the J call TRBJ1-2; possibly TRBD1 for D (5 bases). CDR1 and CDR2 from the germline V gene are SGHKS and YYEKEE (reference sequence). The CDR3 covers 13 residues. The CDR3 region is CASSLTGVYGCTF. The CDR3 region has the DNA TGTGCCAGCAGCCTGACGGGGGTCTATGGCTGCACCTTC.

This clonotype occurred many times. The chain is built from TRBV7-6 and TRBJ2-5; D unresolved. V was clipped by 5 bases and J by 5 bases, with 6 bases between them. Per the germline V gene, CDR1 is SGHVS and CDR2 is FNYEAQ. The CDR3 totals 11 residues. The CDR3 sequence: CASSRSETQYF. In DNA form, the CDR3 reads TGTGCCAGCAGCCGCTCGGAGACCCAGTACTTC.

The chain combines TRBV6-2 or TRBV6-3 with TRBJ2-1; TRBD1 might be the D (6 bases). Germline CDR1 is MNHEY and CDR2 is SVGEGT. Trimming pared 5 bases from V and 7 bases from J, leaving 21 bases between. CDR3 size: 16 residues. CDR3 nucleotide sequence: TGTGCCAGCAGTCACCGTCCTGCATTCACAGGGAATGAGCAGTTCTTC. Amino acids: CASSHRPAFTGNEQFF.

This clonotype was seen only a few times. This may be a read error, as it is one base from a much larger clone. The chain recombines TRBV6-5 with TRBJ2-5; 10 positions match TRBD1. Germline loops: CDR1 MNHEY, CDR2 SVGAGI. J was trimmed by 4 bases and V by 6 bases; bases with no gene match: 5. This CDR3 is 14 amino acids long. CDR3 sequence (DNA): TGTGCCAGCAGCCCGGGACAGGGGATAGAGACCCAGTACTTC. Protein product: CASSPGQGIETQYF.

This clonotype has a handful of counts. J is TRBJ1-2 and V is TRBV5-4; no definite D call. CDR1 is SGHNT, CDR2 YYREEE, per germline (reference sequence). CDR3 size: 15 residues. Trimming shortened V by 0 bases and J by 2 bases, and 11 bases separated the two germline ends. The CDR3 nucleotides are TGTGCCAGCAGCTTGGTACGGGGAGAGAACTATGGCTACACCTTC. Translation gives CASSLVRGENYGYTF.

This clonotype was observed many times. This chain joins TRBV6-5 and TRBJ1-6; D not resolved. The V end lost 6 bases, the J end lost 9 bases, and 18 bases lay between the germline ends. The CDR3 loop spans 15 amino acids. Germline assignment: CDR1 MNHEY and CDR2 SVGAGI. In DNA form, the CDR3 reads TGTGCCAGCAGGCTTCCGGGTACTGGTAGTTCACCCCTCCACTTT. It is translated as CASRLPGTGSSPLHF.

As regards this clonotype: A much bigger clone sits one base away, suggesting this may be a read error. This sequence joins TRBV20-1 and TRBJ1-5; D remains unclear. The V end was cut by 4 bases, the J end by 3 bases, with 19 bases between. CDR1 is DFQATT and CDR2 is SNEGSKA in the germline V gene (reference sequence). The CDR3 loop spans 16 amino acids. The CDR3: CSATPLVAAANQPQHF. The CDR3 nucleotides are TGCAGTGCTACCCCTTTAGTCGCGGCAGCCAATCAGCCCCAGCATTTT.